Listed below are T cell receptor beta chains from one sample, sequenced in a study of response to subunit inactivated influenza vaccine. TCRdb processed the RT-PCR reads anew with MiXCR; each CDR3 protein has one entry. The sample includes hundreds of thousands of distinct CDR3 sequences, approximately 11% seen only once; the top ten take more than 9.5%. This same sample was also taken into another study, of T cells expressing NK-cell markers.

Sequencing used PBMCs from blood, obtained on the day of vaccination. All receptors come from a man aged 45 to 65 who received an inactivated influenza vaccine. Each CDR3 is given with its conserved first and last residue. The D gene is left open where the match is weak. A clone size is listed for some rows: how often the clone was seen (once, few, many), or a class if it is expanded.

CDR3aa: CASSLGGTDQREKLFF
CDR3nt: TGTGCCAGCAGCTTAGGCGGGACCGACCAACGTGAAAAACTGTTTTTT
j_gene: TRBJ1-4
abundance: many
d_gene: NA
v_gene: TRBV7-9

CDR3aa: CASSSYLRASNQPQHF
CDR3nt: TGTGCCAGCAGCTCCTACCTTCGGGCTAGCAATCAGCCCCAGCATTTT
j_gene: TRBJ1-5
abundance: NA
d_gene: NA
v_gene: TRBV4-2

CDR3aa: CASSIDPLLEEAFF
CDR3nt: TGTGCCAGTAGTATAGACCCCCTATTGGAGGAAGCTTTCTTT
j_gene: TRBJ1-1
abundance: NA
d_gene: NA
v_gene: TRBV19

CDR3aa: CASSAEWDRPQHF
CDR3nt: TGTGCCAGCAGCGCTGAGTGGGATCGGCCCCAGCATTTT
j_gene: TRBJ1-5
abundance: NA
d_gene: NA
v_gene: TRBV7-2

CDR3aa: CAISEKGQGSNEQYF
CDR3nt: TGTGCCATCAGTGAAAAAGGACAGGGGAGCAACGAGCAGTACTTC
j_gene: TRBJ2-7
abundance: NA
d_gene: TRBD1
v_gene: TRBV10-3

CDR3aa: CASSQDRNYPSTDTQYF
CDR3nt: TGCGCCAGCAGCCAAGATCGAAACTACCCTAGCACAGATACGCAGTATTTT
j_gene: TRBJ2-3
abundance: few
d_gene: NA
v_gene: TRBV4-3

CDR3aa: CAISPDQTDTQYF
CDR3nt: TGTGCCATCAGTCCGGACCAAACAGATACGCAGTATTTT
j_gene: TRBJ2-3
abundance: many
d_gene: NA
v_gene: TRBV10-3

CDR3aa: CASSPWPGDGNNGYTF
CDR3nt: TGTGCCAGCAGCCCGTGGCCAGGGGATGGTAATAATGGCTACACCTTC
j_gene: TRBJ1-2
abundance: many
d_gene: NA
v_gene: TRBV5-6

CDR3aa: CASSGDRDNEQFF
CDR3nt: TGTGCCAGCAGCGGGGACAGGGACAATGAGCAGTTCTTC
j_gene: TRBJ2-1
abundance: few
d_gene: TRBD1
v_gene: TRBV11-1

CDR3aa: CASPFIAGEVVNEQFF
CDR3nt: TGTGCCAGCCCCTTTATAGCGGGAGAGGTGGTCAATGAGCAGTTCTTC
j_gene: TRBJ2-1
abundance: NA
d_gene: TRBD2
v_gene: TRBV2

CDR3aa: CASSLAGGANTDTQYF
CDR3nt: TGCGCCAGCAGCTTGGCCGGGGGGGCGAACACAGATACGCAGTATTTT
j_gene: TRBJ2-3
abundance: few
d_gene: TRBD2
v_gene: TRBV5-1

CDR3aa: CASSLFPSGPQETQYF
CDR3nt: TGTGCCAGCAGCTTGTTTCCTAGCGGGCCCCAAGAGACCCAGTACTTC
j_gene: TRBJ2-5
abundance: NA
d_gene: TRBD2
v_gene: TRBV5-6

CDR3aa: CASSWDRHNEQFF
CDR3nt: TGTGCCAGCAGCTGGGACAGACACAATGAGCAGTTCTTC
j_gene: TRBJ2-1
abundance: NA
d_gene: TRBD1
v_gene: TRBV7-2

CDR3aa: CAKETINTDTQYF
CDR3nt: TGTGCCAAAGAGACGATTAACACAGATACGCAGTATTTT
j_gene: TRBJ2-3
abundance: NA
d_gene: NA
v_gene: TRBV2

CDR3aa: CASSLAGTSGIYEQYF
CDR3nt: TGTGCCAGCAGCTTAGCAGGGACTAGCGGGATTTACGAGCAGTACTTC
j_gene: TRBJ2-7
abundance: NA
d_gene: TRBD2
v_gene: TRBV7-2

CDR3aa: CASSPTTDRNTGELFF
CDR3nt: TGTGCCAGCTCACCCACAACGGACAGGAACACCGGGGAGCTGTTTTTT
j_gene: TRBJ2-2
abundance: few
d_gene: NA
v_gene: TRBV18

CDR3aa: CSAPPRTSGYTDTQYF
CDR3nt: TGCAGTGCCCCCCCCCGGACTAGCGGGTACACAGATACGCAGTATTTT
j_gene: TRBJ2-3
abundance: NA
d_gene: TRBD2
v_gene: TRBV20-1

CDR3aa: CSARTGENNSPLHF
CDR3nt: TGCAGCGCCCGGACAGGGGAGAATAATTCACCCCTCCACTTT
j_gene: TRBJ1-6
abundance: NA
d_gene: TRBD1
v_gene: TRBV29-1

CDR3aa: CASRKRGASGEQYF
CDR3nt: TGCGCCAGCAGAAAGCGGGGGGCTTCCGGCGAGCAGTACTTC
j_gene: TRBJ2-7
abundance: many
d_gene: TRBD2
v_gene: TRBV5-1

CDR3aa: CASSLESSGRETQYF
CDR3nt: TGTGCCAGCAGCTTAGAATCTTCAGGGCGGGAGACCCAGTACTTC
j_gene: TRBJ2-5
abundance: many
d_gene: NA
v_gene: TRBV7-2

CDR3aa: CSARVAVGNTDTQYF
CDR3nt: TGCAGTGCTAGAGTAGCTGTCGGTAACACAGATACGCAGTATTTT
j_gene: TRBJ2-3
abundance: few
d_gene: NA
v_gene: TRBV20-1

CDR3aa: CASSAPGTLIQYF
CDR3nt: TGTGCCAGCAGCGCCCCCGGGACCCTAATTCAGTACTTC
j_gene: TRBJ2-4
abundance: few
d_gene: NA
v_gene: TRBV13

CDR3aa: CASSSQSGEQFF
CDR3nt: TGTGCCAGCAGCTCACAGTCTGGGGAGCAGTTCTTC
j_gene: TRBJ2-1
abundance: NA
d_gene: NA
v_gene: TRBV5-6

CDR3aa: CSARYVGTGSYNEQFF
CDR3nt: TGCAGTGCTCGTTACGTCGGGACGGGCTCCTACAATGAGCAGTTCTTC
j_gene: TRBJ2-1
abundance: few
d_gene: NA
v_gene: TRBV20-1

CDR3aa: CASSLSTWGGLGTEAFF
CDR3nt: TGTGCCAGCAGTTTATCGACCTGGGGAGGGCTGGGGACTGAAGCTTTCTTT
j_gene: TRBJ1-1
abundance: NA
d_gene: NA
v_gene: TRBV27

CDR3aa: CASSQMASGGSDTQYF
CDR3nt: TGTGCCAGCAGTCAAATGGCTAGCGGGGGATCAGATACGCAGTATTTT
j_gene: TRBJ2-3
abundance: few
d_gene: TRBD2
v_gene: TRBV7-2

CDR3aa: CASKSVLGYTF
CDR3nt: TGTGCCAGCAAGTCCGTCCTTGGCTACACCTTC
j_gene: TRBJ1-2
abundance: few
d_gene: NA
v_gene: TRBV6-5

CDR3aa: CASRGTWGETQYF
CDR3nt: TGTGCCAGCCGGGGCACTTGGGGGGAGACCCAGTACTTC
j_gene: TRBJ2-5
abundance: few
d_gene: NA
v_gene: TRBV7-9

CDR3aa: CATRVEDSYEQYF
CDR3nt: TGTGCCACCCGGGTGGAGGACTCCTACGAGCAGTACTTC
j_gene: TRBJ2-7
abundance: once
d_gene: NA
v_gene: TRBV19

CDR3aa: CASSPRDRNYEQYF
CDR3nt: TGCGCCAGCAGCCCCCGGGACAGAAACTACGAGCAGTACTTC
j_gene: TRBJ2-7
abundance: few
d_gene: TRBD1
v_gene: TRBV5-1

CDR3aa: CAWSVPEGTSYGYTF
CDR3nt: TGTGCCTGGAGTGTACCAGAGGGGACGAGCTATGGCTACACCTTC
j_gene: TRBJ1-2
abundance: NA
d_gene: NA
v_gene: TRBV30

CDR3aa: CASSFALATGELFF
CDR3nt: TGTGCCAGCAGTTTTGCCTTAGCCACCGGGGAGCTGTTTTTT
j_gene: TRBJ2-2
abundance: NA
d_gene: NA
v_gene: TRBV12-3/TRBV12-4

CDR3aa: CASSNREVSGTRELFF
CDR3nt: TGTGCCAGCAGCAACCGGGAAGTTAGCGGGACTAGGGAGCTGTTTTTT
j_gene: TRBJ2-2
abundance: many
d_gene: TRBD2
v_gene: TRBV7-8

CDR3aa: CSAALTVNSPLHF
CDR3nt: TGCAGTGCCGCCCTTACGGTTAATTCACCCCTCCACTTT
j_gene: TRBJ1-6
abundance: NA
d_gene: NA
v_gene: TRBV20-1

CDR3aa: CASSAMEGLADYTQYF
CDR3nt: TGTGCCAGCAGCGCAATGGAGGGACTAGCGGACTATACGCAGTATTTT
j_gene: TRBJ2-3
abundance: few
d_gene: TRBD2
v_gene: TRBV7-8

CDR3aa: CASSGVLSGNTIYF
CDR3nt: TGTGCCAGCTCAGGGGTCTTGTCTGGAAACACCATATATTTT
j_gene: TRBJ1-3
abundance: NA
d_gene: NA
v_gene: TRBV10-3

CDR3aa: CSAVALAGGSYNEQFF
CDR3nt: TGCAGTGCTGTAGCCCTAGCGGGGGGGTCCTACAATGAGCAGTTCTTC
j_gene: TRBJ2-1
abundance: NA
d_gene: TRBD2
v_gene: TRBV20-1

CDR3aa: CASSFMETNEKLFF
CDR3nt: TGTGCCAGCAGTTTTATGGAAACTAATGAAAAACTGTTTTTT
j_gene: TRBJ1-4
abundance: many
d_gene: NA
v_gene: TRBV28

CDR3aa: CASSLGPDQPQHF
CDR3nt: TGCGCCAGCAGCTTGGGGCCCGATCAGCCCCAGCATTTT
j_gene: TRBJ1-5
abundance: NA
d_gene: NA
v_gene: TRBV5-1

CDR3aa: CASSPRAVGSYEQYF
CDR3nt: TGTGCCAGCAGCCCACGGGCAGTGGGCTCCTACGAGCAGTACTTC
j_gene: TRBJ2-7
abundance: NA
d_gene: NA
v_gene: TRBV7-2

CDR3aa: CASSLFGDRPPNTGELFF
CDR3nt: TGTGCCAGCAGTTTGTTCGGGGACAGACCCCCGAACACCGGGGAGCTGTTTTTT
j_gene: TRBJ2-2
abundance: NA
d_gene: TRBD1
v_gene: TRBV28

CDR3aa: CASSDRGSYNEQFF
CDR3nt: TGCGCCAGCAGCGACAGGGGCTCGTACAATGAGCAGTTCTTC
j_gene: TRBJ2-1
abundance: NA
d_gene: TRBD1
v_gene: TRBV5-1

CDR3aa: CASSLARTENTEAFF
CDR3nt: TGCGCCAGCAGCTTGGCCAGGACGGAAAACACTGAAGCTTTCTTT
j_gene: TRBJ1-1
abundance: few
d_gene: NA
v_gene: TRBV5-1

CDR3aa: CSARGKYSPYGEQYF
CDR3nt: TGCAGTGCTAGAGGCAAGTACTCACCCTACGGCGAGCAGTACTTC
j_gene: TRBJ2-7
abundance: few
d_gene: NA
v_gene: TRBV20-1

CDR3aa: CASSQLAGEGTDTQYF
CDR3nt: TGCGCCAGCAGCCAACTAGCGGGAGAGGGGACAGATACGCAGTATTTT
j_gene: TRBJ2-3
abundance: NA
d_gene: TRBD2
v_gene: TRBV4-3

CDR3aa: CSARGGTGRGTGELFF
CDR3nt: TGCAGTGCTAGAGGAGGTACAGGGAGAGGGACCGGGGAGCTGTTTTTT
j_gene: TRBJ2-2
abundance: NA
d_gene: NA
v_gene: TRBV20-1

CDR3aa: CASSRGTSGLSIQETQYF
CDR3nt: TGTGCCAGCAGCCGCGGGACTAGCGGACTATCGATTCAAGAGACCCAGTACTTC
j_gene: TRBJ2-5
abundance: NA
d_gene: TRBD2
v_gene: TRBV11-2

CDR3aa: CASSPGLAGSRGPNEQFF
CDR3nt: TGCGCCAGCAGCCCGGGACTAGCGGGGTCCCGAGGCCCCAATGAGCAGTTCTTC
j_gene: TRBJ2-1
abundance: few
d_gene: TRBD2
v_gene: TRBV5-1